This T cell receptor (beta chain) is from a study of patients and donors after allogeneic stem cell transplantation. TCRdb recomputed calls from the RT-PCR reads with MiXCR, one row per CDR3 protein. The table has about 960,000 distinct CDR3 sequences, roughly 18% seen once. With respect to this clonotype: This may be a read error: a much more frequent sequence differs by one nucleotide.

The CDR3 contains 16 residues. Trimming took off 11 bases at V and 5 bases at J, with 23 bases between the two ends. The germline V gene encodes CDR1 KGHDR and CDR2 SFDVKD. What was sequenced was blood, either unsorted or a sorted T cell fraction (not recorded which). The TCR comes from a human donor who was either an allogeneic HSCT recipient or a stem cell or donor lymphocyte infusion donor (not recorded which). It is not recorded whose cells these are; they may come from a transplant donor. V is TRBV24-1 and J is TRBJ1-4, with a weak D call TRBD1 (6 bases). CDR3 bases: TGTGCCAGAAGGGGGACAAGGGATACTGAAAATGAAAAACTGTTTTTT. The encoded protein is CARRGTRDTENEKLFF.